The clone carrying this T cell receptor beta chain was seen more than once but under ten times. The V end lost 3 bases, the J end lost 2 bases, and 13 bases lay between the germline ends. The germline V gene has CDR1 KGHSY and CDR2 FQNENV. The CDR3 has 15 amino acids. This record belongs to a study of blood T cells in healthy people across ages. The draw of peripheral blood yielded ten milliliters from each donor. Through a sample-barcoded 5' primer and a J-beta primer mix, a second PCR was run for about 7 to 12 cycles. TCRdb reprocessed the 5' RACE reads with MiXCR, giving one entry per CDR3 protein. In the table there are more than 500,000 distinct CDR3 sequences, 25% to 30% of which are singletons.

The sequenced material came from blood. V gene TRBV16 combines with J gene TRBJ1-2; D uncertain. This sequence was found in a woman in her 70s in good health. In DNA, the CDR3 is TGTGCCAGCAGCCAGAGGCGGGAACCGAACTATGGCTACACCTTC. Translating it yields CASSQRREPNYGYTF.